The present T cell receptor beta chain was sequenced within a study of OX40 agonist ivuxolimab in advanced cancers. Enrollment shut out patients with autoimmune disease history or systemic immunosuppression. Only in-frame clones appear in the TCRdb table, and some are missing; sequencing was by immunoSEQ multiplex PCR. The data hold fewer than 85,000 clones, with 80% observed a single time. Of note for this clone: No antigen is known for it.

Overall study findings and caveats: On average, CD8+ T cells had more expanded clones than CD4+. Dose levels from 0.1 to 3.0 mg/kg saw CD4+ and CD8+ blood T cells expand clonally by week 6.

Here the sequenced sample was CD4+ or CD8+ T cells sorted from blood, taken in a trial of the OX40 agonist ivuxolimab. The sequence derives from an adult with an advanced solid tumor such as melanoma, head and neck, liver or kidney cancer.

The CDR3 DNA is TGTGCCAGCTCACCAAGTGAGCCCAGGGTGGGTTCACCCCTCCACTTT. It yields the protein CASSPSEPRVGSPLHF. The J gene is TRBJ1-6, the V gene TRBV18; tentatively, D is TRBD1 (5 bases). The CDR3 is made up of 16 amino acids. Germline CDR1 reads KGHSH; CDR2 reads LQKENI. V lost 2 bases to trimming and J lost 9 bases, with 17 bases between them.